This is a list of T cell receptor beta chains from one sample in a study of blood T cell repertoires in COVID-19. Repertoires were generated with immunoSEQ multiplex PCR, while TCRdb's copy carries only in-frame clones and drops some. The table includes roughly 180,000 clones, almost 85% detected once. Material for sequencing was PBMCs or T cells enriched from blood (not recorded which). The receptors here all came from a man in his fifties who had recovered from COVID-19. CDR3s include the opening cysteine and the closing phenylalanine or tryptophan. Fields, in order: J gene, V gene, CDR3 length, clone size, D gene, CDR3 DNA, CDR3 protein. The D gene is left open where the match is weak. Only part of the rows carry a size: once, few, many, or a class if the clone is expanded.

TRBJ2-1	TRBV2	13	.	TRBD2	TGTGCCAGCAGCGGGACGGGAGGCAATGAGCAGTTCTTC	CASSGTGGNEQFF
TRBJ1-2	TRBV28	14	.	TRBD1	TGTGCCAGCAGCACAACAGGGGGCAGCTATGGCTACACCTTC	CASSTTGGSYGYTF
TRBJ2-7	TRBV6-5	14	.	.	TGTGCCAGCAGCAACTCCGGGACTTCCAGCGAGCAGTACTTC	CASSNSGTSSEQYF
TRBJ1-2	TRBV19	13	.	TRBD1	TGTGCCAGTCCAGGGGGAGTATTACCAAGCTACACCTTC	CASPGGVLPSYTF
TRBJ2-3	TRBV19	15	.	TRBD1	TGTGCCAGTAGTCCCGGACAGGGGGTGGCGGATACGCAGTATTTT	CASSPGQGVADTQYF
TRBJ2-7	TRBV5-6	12	.	.	TGTGCCAGCAGCTTGGATAGAAACGAGCAGTACTTC	CASSLDRNEQYF
TRBJ2-5	TRBV3-1/TRBV3-2	15	.	TRBD1	TGTGCCAGCAGCCCCGGGACAGGAAGCCAAGAGACCCAGTACTTC	CASSPGTGSQETQYF
TRBJ2-3	TRBV3-1/TRBV3-2	15	once	TRBD2	TGTGCCAGCACTATAGCGGGAGTCGCACCAGATACGCAGTATTTT	CASTIAGVAPDTQYF
TRBJ2-4	TRBV3-1/TRBV3-2	13	.	.	TGTGCCAGCAGCGCGGGGTCCAAAAACATTCAGTACTTC	CASSAGSKNIQYF
TRBJ2-5	TRBV2	14	few	TRBD1	TGTGCCAGCAGTGAAGGGACAGGGGTGGAGACCCAGTACTTC	CASSEGTGVETQYF
TRBJ1-6	TRBV7-8	16	.	.	TGTGCCAGCAGCTTAGGAACAAGTCGTTATAATTCACCCCTCCACTTT	CASSLGTSRYNSPLHF
TRBJ2-5	TRBV7-2	15	.	.	TGTGCCAGCAGCAGCGCGAACAGGGTCCGAGAGACCCAGTACTTC	CASSSANRVRETQYF
TRBJ2-6	TRBV2	15	.	.	TGTGCCAGCAGTGGCCTCGGCTCTGGGGCCAACGTCCTGACTTTC	CASSGLGSGANVLTF
TRBJ1-4	TRBV7-8	16	.	TRBD1	TGTGCCAGCAGCTTCCTCCAGGGGGGAGCTAATGAAAAACTGTTTTTT	CASSFLQGGANEKLFF
TRBJ2-2	TRBV9	16	.	TRBD1	TGTGCCAGCAGCACAGGACAGGGGGCGAACACCGGGGAGCTGTTTTTT	CASSTGQGANTGELFF
TRBJ2-7	TRBV18	15	.	.	TGTGCCAGCTCACCCCAGGGTGTGGTAGGTGGCGAGCAGTACTTC	CASSPQGVVGGEQYF
TRBJ2-7	TRBV7-2	14	.	.	TGTGCCAGCAGCTTAGGTGAACAGCGGACCGGGCAGTACTTC	CASSLGEQRTGQYF
TRBJ1-4	TRBV27	14	.	.	TGTGCCAGCAGTAAACAGGGTCTTGACGAAAAACTGTTTTTT	CASSKQGLDEKLFF
TRBJ2-7	TRBV5-5	15	.	TRBD1	TGTGCCAGCACCACTACCCGGGACAGGGTCCACGAGCAGTACTTC	CASTTTRDRVHEQYF
TRBJ1-3	TRBV9	16	.	TRBD1	TGTGCCAGCAGCGTAGACCATACAGGGGCCGGAAACACCATATATTTT	CASSVDHTGAGNTIYF
TRBJ1-4	TRBV28	16	.	TRBD1	TGTGCCAGCAGTCTCCCCCGGTCAGGGGGCGAGGAAAAACTGTTTTTT	CASSLPRSGGEEKLFF
TRBJ2-2	TRBV7-8	17	.	TRBD2	TGTGCCAGCAGCTTAGAGGGACTAGCTCAAAACACCGGGGAGCTGTTTTTT	CASSLEGLAQNTGELFF
TRBJ2-3	TRBV7-9	13	.	.	TGTGCCAGCAGCTTACTTCAGGGAGATACGCAGTATTTT	CASSLLQGDTQYF
TRBJ2-7	TRBV27	14	.	.	TGTGCCAGCAGACCGGCCGGAGGGTCGGAAGAGCAGTACTTC	CASRPAGGSEEQYF